Given below is one T cell receptor (beta chain) in context. Its antigen target is currently unknown. Per-base qualities were not stored, and no clone one base away is much larger. The sample belongs to a study of technical replicates of blood from a handful of donors (dated by TCRdb to the late 2010s). Library preparation employed the immunoSEQ multiplex PCR assay. The source is immuneACCESS, and TCRdb retained only in-frame sequences with V and J called. Part of the clones is not carried over; for the studies checked, unresolved V genes explain less than half of this, and the remainder is unexplained. The sample table shows about 81,000 clones, and nearly 97% are seen once. The ten largest account for 0.35% to 0.45% of the sample. Including the terminal cysteine and phenylalanine, the CDR3 comprises 13 residues. Only the CDR3 DNA stays, 39 bases, in frame from base 1. Trimming removed 3 bases from V and 0 bases from J, leaving 3 bases between the germline ends. Per the germline V gene, MGHRA is the CDR1 and YSYEKL is the CDR2.

This TCR came from a human donor in good health. The sequence joins TRBV4-1 to TRBJ1-3, with the D segment identity uncertain. Sequences were obtained from T cells isolated from PBMCs. The bases are TGCGCCAGCAGCCACCGCTCTGGAAACACCATATATTTT. This encodes CASSHRSGNTIYF.